What follows are 19 T cell receptor beta chains derived from one specimen sequenced in a study of technical replicates of blood from several donors. Profiled with immunoSEQ multiplex PCR; TCRdb holds only in-frame clones, not every one. Of over 50,000 clones in the sample, 80% to 90% were seen once. The sample taken for sequencing was PBMCs. The receptors originated from a human donor in good health. Some clones in this sample may be carry-over from other donors' samples.

The chain joins TRBV5-5 to TRBJ2-3; 8 nucleotides match TRBD2. There are 16 residues in the CDR3. V was clipped by 4 bases and J by 4 bases; unmatched bases: 11. Germline V gene sequence: CDR1 SGHKS, CDR2 YYEKEE (reference sequence). The CDR3, as DNA: TGTGCCAGCAGCCTAAGGACTAGCTTGGGTGCAGATACGCAGTATTTT. Translating gives CASSLRTSLGADTQYF.

This chain uses TRBV7-3 with TRBJ1-2, with a tentative D call TRBD1 (5 bases). Trimming removed 3 bases at V and 4 bases at J, with 15 bases between. Germline CDR1 and CDR2: SGHTA and FQGTGA. CDR3 length: 15 amino acids. The CDR3 loop reads CASSFAGTNVYGYTF. CDR3 coding DNA: TGTGCCAGCAGCTTTGCGGGGACCAACGTCTATGGCTACACCTTC.

The chain is built from TRBV2 and TRBJ2-2; 14 bases match TRBD2. Germline V gene sequence: CDR1 SNHLY, CDR2 FYNNEI. The CDR3 consists of 17 residues. The J segment lost 4 bases and the V segment lost 7 bases, leaving 8 bases of the junction unmatched. CDR3 amino acids: CASIGLAGGLGTGELFF. In DNA form, the CDR3 reads TGTGCCAGCATCGGACTAGCGGGGGGCCTAGGCACCGGGGAGCTGTTTTTT.

This clone appeared once. The rearrangement joins TRBV15 to TRBJ2-7; TRBD1 agrees at 7 bases. CDR1 and CDR2 from the germline V gene are LNHNV and YYDKDF (reference sequence). This CDR3 has 12 amino acids. The V and J ends lost 3 bases and 6 bases, in that order; junction bases with no gene match: 2. The CDR3 loop is CATSRTGREQYF. In DNA form, the CDR3 reads TGTGCCACCAGCAGGACAGGGCGCGAGCAGTACTTC.

The chain recombines TRBV18 with TRBJ1-3; D may be TRBD1 (5 bases). The germline gives CDR1 KGHSH, CDR2 LQKENI. The CDR3 extends over 16 amino acids. The V gene lost 0 bases and the J gene lost 1 base, with 10 bases spanning the gap. The CDR3 sequence is CASSPPQRGSGNTIYF. The DNA for the CDR3 is TGTGCCAGCTCACCACCGCAAAGGGGATCTGGAAACACCATATATTTT.

The chain carries TRBV7-2 and TRBJ2-3; D is unresolved. Trimming pared 1 base from V and 0 bases from J, leaving 11 bases between. Germline values: CDR1 SGHTA, CDR2 FQGNSA. The CDR3 sequence is 16 residues long. CDR3 in DNA: TGTGCCAGCAGCTTAGGATTACAGACCAGCACAGATACGCAGTATTTT. Its protein is CASSLGLQTSTDTQYF.

V usage is TRBV4-1 and J usage is TRBJ1-2; D is perhaps TRBD1 (5 bases). There are 13 residues in the CDR3. Germline V gene sequence: CDR1 MGHRA, CDR2 YSYEKL. The germline V and J ends were trimmed by 3 bases and 7 bases, with 12 bases remaining between them. CDR3 nucleotide sequence: TGCGCCAGCAGCCAGATAGGGGTCGGTGGCTACACCTTC. Its translation is CASSQIGVGGYTF.

The gene calls are TRBV5-4 and TRBJ2-3; 8 positions match TRBD2. CDR3 size: 14 residues. With V trimmed by 3 bases and J by 0 bases, 0 bases remained unmatched. From germline, CDR1 is SGHNT and CDR2 YYREEE (reference sequence). In DNA form, the CDR3 reads TGTGCCAGCAGCTCGGGGGGGAGCACAGATACGCAGTATTTT. It is translated as CASSSGGSTDTQYF.

The chain is built from TRBV7-2 and TRBJ2-7; D is undetermined. CDR1 and CDR2 from the germline V gene are SGHTA and FQGNSA. V was cut by 5 bases and J by 3 bases, with 11 bases left in between. The CDR3 consists of 13 residues. The CDR3 DNA reads TGTGCCAGCAGCCTCCCCTCGGGCTACGAGCAGTACTTC. This sequence encodes CASSLPSGYEQYF.

The chain combines TRBV5-8 with TRBJ1-4, with 7 bases aligning to TRBD1. Germline-derived CDR1 and CDR2 are SGHTS and YDEGEE. CDR3 length equals 16 residues. Germline trimming cut 0 bases from V and 0 bases from J; bases unmatched to any gene: 2. CDR3 DNA: TGTGCCAGCAGCTTGGGACAGGGTCCAACTAATGAAAAACTGTTTTTT. It specifies CASSLGQGPTNEKLFF.

The V and J genes are TRBV19 and TRBJ1-2; D possibly corresponds to TRBD1 (5 bases). CDR1 is LNHDA and CDR2 is SQIVND in the germline V gene (reference sequence). The V and J ends lost 5 bases and 3 bases respectively, with 16 bases between them. This CDR3 comprises 15 residues. DNA of the CDR3: TGTGCCAGTAGTCTTCAAGGGGTAAGGGACTATGGCTACACCTTC. As protein: CASSLQGVRDYGYTF.

The V gene is TRBV5-6, the J gene TRBJ2-2; a possible D gene is TRBD1 (5 bases). In germline, CDR1 is SGHDT, CDR2 YYEEEE. V lost 1 base and J 4 bases, leaving 20 bases between the germline ends. There are 18 residues in the CDR3. The CDR3 here is CASSLSKSQGLSTGELFF. Written as DNA, the CDR3 is TGTGCCAGCAGCTTGAGCAAATCTCAGGGTCTCTCCACCGGGGAGCTGTTTTTT.

This clone has only one observation. V is TRBV10-1 and J is TRBJ2-1; 7 bases map to TRBD2. The CDR3 spans 12 residues. Trimming took 5 bases from V and 7 from J; bases not matched to a gene: 2. The germline V gene encodes CDR1 WNHNN and CDR2 SYGVQD (reference sequence). The CDR3 sequence: CASSIGGNEQFF. The CDR3 nucleotides read TGCGCCAGCAGTATCGGGGGGAATGAGCAGTTCTTC.

This rearrangement joins TRBV11-2 to TRBJ1-1, with 7 bases matching TRBD1. V trimming: 5 bases; J trimming: 4 bases; junction bases outside the gene matches: 19. This CDR3 is 18 amino acids long. Germline CDR1 reads SGHAT; CDR2 reads FQNNGV. CDR3 DNA sequence: TGTGCCAGCAGCCATGAAGGTTACAGGGGAAGGGGGAGCACTGAAGCTTTCTTT. Its protein is CASSHEGYRGRGSTEAFF.

The chain recombines TRBV7-2 with TRBJ1-2; no firm D call. The CDR3 totals 15 residues. Germline V CDR1 and CDR2: SGHTA, FQGNSA. Trimming shortened V by 2 bases and J by 6 bases, and 16 bases separated the two germline ends. The CDR3 is CASSLFFSGSNGYTF. CDR3 in DNA: TGTGCCAGCAGCTTATTTTTTAGCGGGTCCAATGGCTACACCTTC.

The rearrangement joins TRBV9 to TRBJ2-7; TRBD2 is a possible D gene (5 bases). This CDR3 spans 16 amino acids. V was shortened by 0 bases and J by 4 bases, with 17 bases between the two germline ends. Germline CDR1 is SGDLS and CDR2 is YYNGEE. As DNA, the CDR3 is TGTGCCAGCAGCGTAGAAGAGAGAGGGCTGGTTTACGAGCAGTACTTC. Amino acid sequence: CASSVEERGLVYEQYF.

In this sample, this clone turned up a few times. V gene TRBV18 combines with J gene TRBJ1-1; D unclear. CDR3 size: 13 residues. Germline V CDR1 and CDR2: KGHSH, LQKENI. V was cut by 5 bases and J by 1 base, with 8 bases left in between. CDR3 nucleotide sequence: TGTGCCAGCTCAACGGCGGGGAACACTGAAGCTTTCTTT. The encoded protein is CASSTAGNTEAFF.

The V call is TRBV5-6, the J call TRBJ2-6; D is unresolved. The CDR3 runs 16 residues. The V end was cut by 4 bases, the J end by 0 bases, with 11 bases between. CDR1 and CDR2 (germline): SGHDT, YYEEEE. The CDR3 region is CASSALPSSGANVLTF. Here the CDR3 DNA reads TGTGCCAGCAGCGCCTTACCGAGCTCTGGGGCCAACGTCCTGACTTTC.

This chain joins TRBV7-2 and TRBJ2-5; perhaps TRBD1 as D (6 bases). CDR1 is SGHTA, CDR2 FQGNSA, per germline. This CDR3 is built from 13 residues. V dropped 3 bases and J dropped 5 bases, with 10 bases sitting between them. CDR3 in DNA: TGTGCCAGCAGCTTTAACAGGGAGGAGACCCAGTACTTC. Protein: CASSFNREETQYF.